This T cell receptor (beta chain) was captured by sequencing in a study of shared clonotypes between healthy human individuals. Study-wide results and limits: Non-shared clonotypes were found to have lower generation probabilities than the clonotypes that were shared by all four of the sorted-subset donors.

The sample holds one count of this clone. Its specificity is not known. The CDR3 loop spans 14 amino acids. Trimming left V 7 bases short and J 2 bases short, with 14 bases between. Germline CDR1 SNHLY, CDR2 FYNNEI. Assay: immunoSEQ multiplex PCR; the TCRdb copy retains only in-frame clones and omits some. The sample holds millions of clones, approximately 95% seen once. V gene TRBV2 combines with J gene TRBJ1-1; D is unclear. The TCR comes from a man between 18 and 29 years old in good health. Some clones in this sample may be carry-over from other donors' samples. Sample: naive CD4+ T cells from PBMCs. As to subset: CD45RA+ positively selected. CDR3 coding DNA: TGTGCCAGCAAGTATGAGGGCATTAACACTGAAGCTTTCTTT. This encodes CASKYEGINTEAFF.